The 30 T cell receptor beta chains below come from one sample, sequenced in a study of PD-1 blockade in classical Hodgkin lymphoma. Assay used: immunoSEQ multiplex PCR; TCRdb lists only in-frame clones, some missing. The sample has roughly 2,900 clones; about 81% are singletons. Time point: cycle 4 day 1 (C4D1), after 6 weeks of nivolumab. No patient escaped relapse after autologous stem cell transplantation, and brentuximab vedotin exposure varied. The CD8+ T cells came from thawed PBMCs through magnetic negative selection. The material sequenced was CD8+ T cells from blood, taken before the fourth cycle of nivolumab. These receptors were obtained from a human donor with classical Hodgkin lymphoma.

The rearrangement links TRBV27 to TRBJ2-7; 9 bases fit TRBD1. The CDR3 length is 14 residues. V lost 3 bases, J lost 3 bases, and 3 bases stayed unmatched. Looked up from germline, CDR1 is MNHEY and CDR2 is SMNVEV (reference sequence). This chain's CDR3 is CASSFGTGYYEQYF. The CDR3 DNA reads TGTGCCAGCAGTTTCGGGACAGGGTACTACGAGCAGTACTTC.

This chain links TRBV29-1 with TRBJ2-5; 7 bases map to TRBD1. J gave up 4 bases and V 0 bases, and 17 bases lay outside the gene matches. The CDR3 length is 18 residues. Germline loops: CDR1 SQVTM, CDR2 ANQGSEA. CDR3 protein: CSVEDPTGPTGVVETQYF. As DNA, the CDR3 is TGCAGCGTTGAAGACCCTACGGGACCAACAGGGGTAGTAGAGACCCAGTACTTC.

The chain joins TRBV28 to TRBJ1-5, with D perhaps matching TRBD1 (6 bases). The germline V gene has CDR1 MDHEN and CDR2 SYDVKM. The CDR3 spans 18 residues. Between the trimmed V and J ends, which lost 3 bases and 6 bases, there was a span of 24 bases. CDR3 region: CASSLSGGAGATGQPQHF. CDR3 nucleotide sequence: TGTGCCAGCAGTTTGTCCGGCGGGGCAGGGGCGACGGGTCAGCCCCAGCATTTT.

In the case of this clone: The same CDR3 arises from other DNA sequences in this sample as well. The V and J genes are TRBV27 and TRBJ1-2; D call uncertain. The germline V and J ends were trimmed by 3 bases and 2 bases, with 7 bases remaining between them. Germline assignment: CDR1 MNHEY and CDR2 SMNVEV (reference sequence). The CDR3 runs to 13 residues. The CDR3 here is CASSFAVNYGYTF. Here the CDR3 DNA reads TGTGCCAGCAGTTTCGCAGTAAACTATGGCTACACCTTC.

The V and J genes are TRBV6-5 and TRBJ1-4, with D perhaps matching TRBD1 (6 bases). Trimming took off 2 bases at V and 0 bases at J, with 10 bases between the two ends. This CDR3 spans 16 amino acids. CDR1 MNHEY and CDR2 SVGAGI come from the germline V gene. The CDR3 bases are TGTGCCAGCAGTTACCTCGCAGGGGCAACTAATGAAAAACTGTTTTTT. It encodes CASSYLAGATNEKLFF.

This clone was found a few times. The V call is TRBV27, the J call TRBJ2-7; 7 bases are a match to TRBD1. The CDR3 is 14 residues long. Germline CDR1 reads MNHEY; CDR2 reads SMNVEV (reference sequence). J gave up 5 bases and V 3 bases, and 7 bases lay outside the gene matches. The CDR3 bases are TGTGCCAGCAGTTTCCTTGGGACAGTCAACGAGCAGTACTTC. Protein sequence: CASSFLGTVNEQYF.

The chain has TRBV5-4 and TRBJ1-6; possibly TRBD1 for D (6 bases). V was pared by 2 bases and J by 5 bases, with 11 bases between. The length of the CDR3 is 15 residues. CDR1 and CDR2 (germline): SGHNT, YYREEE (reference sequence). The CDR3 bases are TGTGCCAGCAGCTTTAATCAGGGGAATAATTCACCCCTCCACTTT. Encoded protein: CASSFNQGNNSPLHF.

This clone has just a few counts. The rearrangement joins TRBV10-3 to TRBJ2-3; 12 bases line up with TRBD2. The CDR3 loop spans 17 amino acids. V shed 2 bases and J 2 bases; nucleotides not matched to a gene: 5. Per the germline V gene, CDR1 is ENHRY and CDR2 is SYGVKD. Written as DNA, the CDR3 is TGTGCCATCAGTGAGCTCAGGACTAGCGGGGTCACAGATACGCAGTATTTT. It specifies CAISELRTSGVTDTQYF.

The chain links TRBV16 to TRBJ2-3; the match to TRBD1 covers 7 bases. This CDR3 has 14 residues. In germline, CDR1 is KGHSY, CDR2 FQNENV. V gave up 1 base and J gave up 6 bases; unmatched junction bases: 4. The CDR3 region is CASSQFGQADTQYF. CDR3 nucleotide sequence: TGTGCCAGCAGCCAATTCGGACAGGCTGATACGCAGTATTTT.

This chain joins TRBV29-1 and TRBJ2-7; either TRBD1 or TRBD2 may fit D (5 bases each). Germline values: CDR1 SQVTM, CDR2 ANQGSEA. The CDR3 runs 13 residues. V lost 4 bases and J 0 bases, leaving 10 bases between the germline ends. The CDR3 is CSVGGAGSYEQYF. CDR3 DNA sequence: TGCAGCGTTGGAGGGGCGGGCTCCTACGAGCAGTACTTC.

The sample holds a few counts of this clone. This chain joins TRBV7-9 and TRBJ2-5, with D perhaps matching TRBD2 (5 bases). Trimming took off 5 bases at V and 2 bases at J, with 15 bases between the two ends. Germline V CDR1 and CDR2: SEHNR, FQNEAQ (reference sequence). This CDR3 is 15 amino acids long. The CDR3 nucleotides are TGTGCCAGCAGCAATACGGACTCTTCTCAAGAGACCCAGTACTTC. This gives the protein CASSNTDSSQETQYF.

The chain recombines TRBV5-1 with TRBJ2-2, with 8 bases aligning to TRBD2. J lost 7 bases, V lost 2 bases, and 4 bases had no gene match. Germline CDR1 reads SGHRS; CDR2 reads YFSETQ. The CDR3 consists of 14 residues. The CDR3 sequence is CASSLGTRVGELFF. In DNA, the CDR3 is TGCGCCAGCAGCTTAGGGACTAGGGTCGGGGAGCTGTTTTTT. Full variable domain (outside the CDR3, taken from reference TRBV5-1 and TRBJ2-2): KAGVTQTPRYLIKTRGQQVTLSCSPISGHRSVSWYQQTPGQGLQFLFEYFSETQRNKGNFPGRFSGRQFSNSRSEMNVSTLELGDSALYLCASSLGTRVGELFFGEGSRLTVL.

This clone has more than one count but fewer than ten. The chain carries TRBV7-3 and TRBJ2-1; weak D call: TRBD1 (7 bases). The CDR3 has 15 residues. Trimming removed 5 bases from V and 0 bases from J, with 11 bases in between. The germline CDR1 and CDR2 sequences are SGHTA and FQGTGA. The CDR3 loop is CASSQGGSSYNEQFF. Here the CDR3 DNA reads TGTGCCAGCAGCCAGGGGGGCAGCTCCTACAATGAGCAGTTCTTC.

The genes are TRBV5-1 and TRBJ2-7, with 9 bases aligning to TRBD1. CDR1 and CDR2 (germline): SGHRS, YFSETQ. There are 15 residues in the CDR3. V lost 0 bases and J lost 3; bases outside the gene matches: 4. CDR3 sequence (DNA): TGCGCCAGCAGCTTGGGGGGACAGGGTCACTACGAGCAGTACTTC. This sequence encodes CASSLGGQGHYEQYF.

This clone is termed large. The CDR3 bases are TGTGCCAGCAGCCGTCCCACCGGGGAGCTGTTTTTT. Protein sequence: CASSRPTGELFF. V and J are TRBV7-9 and TRBJ2-2; D ambiguous. This CDR3 has 12 amino acids. Germline CDR1 and CDR2: SEHNR and FQNEAQ (reference sequence). Trimming left V 5 bases short and J 4 bases short, with 5 bases between.

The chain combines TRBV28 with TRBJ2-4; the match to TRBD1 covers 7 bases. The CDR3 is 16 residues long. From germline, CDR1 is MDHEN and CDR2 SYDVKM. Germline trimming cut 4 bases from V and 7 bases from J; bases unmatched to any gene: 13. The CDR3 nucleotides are TGTGCCAGCAGTTCTTGGACAGGCCGCTTTTCGAACATTCAGTACTTC. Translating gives CASSSWTGRFSNIQYF.

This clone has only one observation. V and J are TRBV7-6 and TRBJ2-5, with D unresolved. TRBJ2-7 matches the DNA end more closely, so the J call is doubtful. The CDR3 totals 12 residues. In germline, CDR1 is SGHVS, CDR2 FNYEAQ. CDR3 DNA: TGTGCCAGCAGCTTAGTTCCGTACGAGCAGTACTTC. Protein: CASSLVPYEQYF.

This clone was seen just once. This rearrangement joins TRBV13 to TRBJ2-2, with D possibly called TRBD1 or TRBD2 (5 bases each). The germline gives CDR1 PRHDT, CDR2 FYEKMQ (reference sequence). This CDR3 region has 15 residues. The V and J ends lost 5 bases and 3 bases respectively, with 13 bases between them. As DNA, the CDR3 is TGTGCCAGCAGCGGGTCCGGGGCGGACACCGGGGAGCTGTTTTTT. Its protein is CASSGSGADTGELFF.

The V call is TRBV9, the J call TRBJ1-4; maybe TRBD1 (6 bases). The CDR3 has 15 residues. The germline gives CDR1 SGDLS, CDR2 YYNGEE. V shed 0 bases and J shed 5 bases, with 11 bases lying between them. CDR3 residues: CASSVADSPNEKLFF. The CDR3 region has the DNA TGTGCCAGCAGCGTAGCGGACAGTCCCAATGAAAAACTGTTTTTT.

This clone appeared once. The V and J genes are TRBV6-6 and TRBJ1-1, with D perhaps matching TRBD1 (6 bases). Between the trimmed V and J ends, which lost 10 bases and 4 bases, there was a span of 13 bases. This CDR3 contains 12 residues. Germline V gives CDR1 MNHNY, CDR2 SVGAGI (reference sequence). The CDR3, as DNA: TGTGCCACCAGGGAGGGGGGCACTGAAGCTTTCTTT. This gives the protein CATREGGTEAFF.

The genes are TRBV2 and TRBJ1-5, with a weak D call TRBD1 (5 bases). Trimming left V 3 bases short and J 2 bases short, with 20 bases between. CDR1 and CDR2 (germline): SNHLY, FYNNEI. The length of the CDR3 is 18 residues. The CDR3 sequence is CASSDTVDEGRGNQPQHF. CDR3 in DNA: TGTGCCAGCAGTGATACTGTTGACGAGGGCAGGGGCAATCAGCCCCAGCATTTT.

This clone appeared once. Here the CDR3 DNA reads TGTGCCATCAAGGGGGCAGGTCCCTACGAGCAGTACTTC. This gives the protein CAIKGAGPYEQYF. The V and J genes are TRBV10-3 and TRBJ2-7; 7 bases fit TRBD1. Germline V gives CDR1 ENHRY, CDR2 SYGVKD. This CDR3 spans 13 amino acids. Unmatched junction bases numbered 5, after V lost 7 bases and J lost 2 bases.

CDR3 sequence reads: CASSLYGGVNQPQHF. The CDR3 nucleotides read TGTGCCAGCAGTTTATATGGGGGTGTTAATCAGCCCCAGCATTTT. The chain couples TRBV27 to TRBJ1-5; D might be TRBD1 (5 bases). This CDR3 contains 15 residues. Germline lookup yields CDR1 MNHEY and CDR2 SMNVEV (reference sequence). Trimming cost V 1 base and J 4 bases, with 11 bases left between them.

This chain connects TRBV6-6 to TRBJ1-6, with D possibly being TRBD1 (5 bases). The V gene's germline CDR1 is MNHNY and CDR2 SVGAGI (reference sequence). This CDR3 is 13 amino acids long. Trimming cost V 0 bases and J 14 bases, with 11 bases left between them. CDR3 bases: TGTGCCAGCAGTTACTCGATCAGGGAGGCCCTCCACTTT. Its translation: CASSYSIREALHF.

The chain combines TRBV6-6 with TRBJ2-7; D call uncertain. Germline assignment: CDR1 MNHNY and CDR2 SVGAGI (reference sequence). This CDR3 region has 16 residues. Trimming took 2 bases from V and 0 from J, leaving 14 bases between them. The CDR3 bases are TGTGCCAGCAGTTACACACCCGAAGCGAACTCCTACGAGCAGTACTTC. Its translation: CASSYTPEANSYEQYF.

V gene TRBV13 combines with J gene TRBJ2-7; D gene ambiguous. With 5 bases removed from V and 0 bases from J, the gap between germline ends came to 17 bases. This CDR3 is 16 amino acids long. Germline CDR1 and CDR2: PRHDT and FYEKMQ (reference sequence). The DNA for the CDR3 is TGTGCCAGCAGCGGGCCGGCAGGTTTTAGCTCCTACGAGCAGTACTTC. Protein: CASSGPAGFSSYEQYF.

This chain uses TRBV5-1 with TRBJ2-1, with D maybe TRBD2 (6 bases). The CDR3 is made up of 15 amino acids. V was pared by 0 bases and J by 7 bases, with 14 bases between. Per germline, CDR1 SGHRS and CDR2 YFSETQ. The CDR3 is CASSLVGPSDNEQFF. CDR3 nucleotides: TGCGCCAGCAGCTTGGTGGGCCCTAGCGATAATGAGCAGTTCTTC.

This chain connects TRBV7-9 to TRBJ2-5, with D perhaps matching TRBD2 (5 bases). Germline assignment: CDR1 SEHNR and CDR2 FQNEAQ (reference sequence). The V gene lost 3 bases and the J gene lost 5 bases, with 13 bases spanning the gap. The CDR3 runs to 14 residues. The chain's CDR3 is CASSLVGARETQYF. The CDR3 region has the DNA TGTGCCAGCAGCTTGGTGGGAGCGCGGGAGACCCAGTACTTC.

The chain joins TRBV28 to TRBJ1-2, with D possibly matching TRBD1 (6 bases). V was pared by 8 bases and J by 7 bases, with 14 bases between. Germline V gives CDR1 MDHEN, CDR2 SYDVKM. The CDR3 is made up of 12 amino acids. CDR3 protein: CASRRGAIGYTF. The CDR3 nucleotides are TGTGCCAGCCGGCGGGGGGCTATTGGCTACACCTTC.

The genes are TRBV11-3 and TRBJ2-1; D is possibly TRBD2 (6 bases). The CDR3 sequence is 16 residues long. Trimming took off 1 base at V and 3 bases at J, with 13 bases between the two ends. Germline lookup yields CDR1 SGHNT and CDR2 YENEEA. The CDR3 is CASSLVGGEIYNEQFF. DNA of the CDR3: TGTGCCAGCAGCTTAGTGGGCGGGGAGATCTACAATGAGCAGTTCTTC.